This T cell receptor beta chain was recovered during a study of shared clonotypes between healthy human individuals. Overall study: Per donor, CD8 memory used one plate, CD8 naive used two, CD4 memory used three and CD4 naive used three. Study-wide findings and caveats: Sequencing depth was a factor that was expected to affect clonotype sharing among donors.

Germline loops: CDR1 MDHEN, CDR2 SYDVKM. There are 12 residues in the CDR3. V gave up 7 bases and J gave up 5 bases, with 8 bases separating them. CD45RO-negative, CCR7-selected cells formed the naive CD8 fraction, which excluded terminally differentiated effector memory CD45RA+ cells. Libraries were prepared by immunoSEQ multiplex PCR; TCRdb keeps only in-frame clonotypes and omits some of them. The sample shows about 2.1 million clones, 85% to 95% of them seen only once. Notes on this clone: What it binds is not known.

The V and J genes are TRBV28 and TRBJ2-2; maybe TRBD1 (6 bases). Sequences were obtained from naive CD8+ T cells from PBMCs. This receptor was identified in a man younger than 35 in good health. Some clones in this sample may be carry-over from other donors' samples. CDR3 in amino acids: CASTGQTGELFF. CDR3 nucleotide sequence: TGTGCCAGCACGGGACAAACCGGGGAGCTGTTTTTT.